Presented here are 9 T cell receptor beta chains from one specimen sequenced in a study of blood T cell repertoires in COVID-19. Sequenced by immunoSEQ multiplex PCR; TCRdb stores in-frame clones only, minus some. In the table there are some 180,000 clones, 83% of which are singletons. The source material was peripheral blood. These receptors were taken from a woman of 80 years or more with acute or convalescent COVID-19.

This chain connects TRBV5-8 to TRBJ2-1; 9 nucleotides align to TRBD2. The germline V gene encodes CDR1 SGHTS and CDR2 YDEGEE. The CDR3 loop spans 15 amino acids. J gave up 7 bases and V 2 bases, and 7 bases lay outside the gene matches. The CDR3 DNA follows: TGTGCCAGCAGCTTTGGCGGGAGGGCCTGGAATGAGCAGTTCTTC. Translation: CASSFGGRAWNEQFF.

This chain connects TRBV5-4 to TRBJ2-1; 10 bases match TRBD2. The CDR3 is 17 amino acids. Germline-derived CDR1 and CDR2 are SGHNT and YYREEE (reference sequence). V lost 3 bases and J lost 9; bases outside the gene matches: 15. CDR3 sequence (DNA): TGTGCCAGCAGCTCCCGGCTAGCGGGAGTCGGAGCGAGTGAGCAGTTCTTC. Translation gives CASSSRLAGVGASEQFF.

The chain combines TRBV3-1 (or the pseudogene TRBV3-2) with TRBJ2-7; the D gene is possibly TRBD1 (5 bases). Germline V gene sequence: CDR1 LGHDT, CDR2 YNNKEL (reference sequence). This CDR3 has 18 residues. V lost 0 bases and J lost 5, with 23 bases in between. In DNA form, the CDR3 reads TGTGCCAGCAGCCAAGATCCACCGGTTTTTGCAGGGTCGGACGAGCAGTACTTC. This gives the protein CASSQDPPVFAGSDEQYF.

CDR3 nucleotides: TGTGCCACCAGTGATTTGGGGACAGGGGAGAGCACAGATACGCAGTATTTT. It encodes CATSDLGTGESTDTQYF. The rearrangement links TRBV24-1 to TRBJ2-3; 10 nucleotides agree with TRBD1. Germline CDR1 reads KGHDR; CDR2 reads SFDVKD. With V trimmed by 0 bases and J by 0 bases, 2 bases remained unmatched. The CDR3 has 17 residues.

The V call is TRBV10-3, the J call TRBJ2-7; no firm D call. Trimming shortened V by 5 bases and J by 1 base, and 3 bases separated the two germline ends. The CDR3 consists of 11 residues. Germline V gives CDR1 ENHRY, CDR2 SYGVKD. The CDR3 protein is CAISSSYEQYF. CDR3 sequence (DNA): TGTGCCATCAGTTCGTCCTACGAGCAGTACTTC.

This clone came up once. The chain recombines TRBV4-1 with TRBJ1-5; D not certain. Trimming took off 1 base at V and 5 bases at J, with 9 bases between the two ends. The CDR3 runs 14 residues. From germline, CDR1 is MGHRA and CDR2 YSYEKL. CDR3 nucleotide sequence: TGCGCCAGCAGCCAAGCCCACATTCATCAGCCCCAGCATTTT. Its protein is CASSQAHIHQPQHF.

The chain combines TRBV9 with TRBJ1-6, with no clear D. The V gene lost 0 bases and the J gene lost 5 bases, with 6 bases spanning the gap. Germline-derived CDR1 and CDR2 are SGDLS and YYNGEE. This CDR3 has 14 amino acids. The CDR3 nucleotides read TGTGCCAGCAGCGTAGCTACGGATAATTCACCCCTCCACTTT. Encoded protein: CASSVATDNSPLHF.

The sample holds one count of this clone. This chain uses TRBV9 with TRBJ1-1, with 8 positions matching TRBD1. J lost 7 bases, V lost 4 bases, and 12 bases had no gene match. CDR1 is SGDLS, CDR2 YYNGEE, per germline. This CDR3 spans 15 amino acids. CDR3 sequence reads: CASSPRQGRAHEAFF. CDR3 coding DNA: TGTGCCAGCAGCCCCCGACAGGGGCGTGCCCATGAAGCTTTCTTT. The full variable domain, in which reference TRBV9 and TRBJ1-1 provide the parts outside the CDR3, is DSGVTQTPKHLITATGQRVTLRCSPRSGDLSVYWYQQSLDQGLQFLIQYYNGEERAKGNILERFSAQQFPDLHSELNLSSLELGDSALYFCASSPRQGRAHEAFFGQGTRLTVV.

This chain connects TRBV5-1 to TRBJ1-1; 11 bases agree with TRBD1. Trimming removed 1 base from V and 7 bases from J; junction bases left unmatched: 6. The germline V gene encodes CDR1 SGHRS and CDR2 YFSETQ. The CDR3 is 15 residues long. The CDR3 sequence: CASSLSDRGQGEAFF. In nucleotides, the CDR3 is TGCGCCAGCAGCTTGTCGGACAGGGGGCAAGGTGAAGCTTTCTTT.